This paragraph covers one T cell receptor (beta chain) sequence. Its target is not known. Extracted total RNA amounted to at least 5.5 micrograms for each sample. This sample is part of a study of blood T cells in healthy people across ages. CDR1 is DFQATT and CDR2 is SNEGSKA in the germline V gene (reference sequence). J gave up 4 bases and V 6 bases, and 8 bases lay outside the gene matches. This CDR3 contains 15 residues. Overall study results and limits: Estimated diversity across one million T cells was deemed an underestimate.

It was with a sample-barcoded 5' primer and a J-beta primer mix that a second PCR of about 6 to 11 cycles was run. Template switching added a 12-random-nucleotide identifier to every cDNA molecule. Via MiXCR, TCRdb re-called the 5' RACE reads, giving one row per CDR3 protein. The sample includes 1,100,000 or so distinct CDR3 sequences, under 55% of them seen just once. This TCR was sampled from a woman aged 55-75 years in good health. This chain joins TRBV20-1 and TRBJ2-1; 11 nucleotides agree with TRBD2. What was sequenced was blood. The CDR3 here is CSADPGLAVYNEQFF. The DNA for the CDR3 is TGCAGTGCCGATCCGGGACTAGCGGTATACAATGAGCAGTTCTTC.